This record looks at one TCR beta chain sequence and its context. Antigen: not known. The data originate from a study of cytomegalovirus exposure and HLA in healthy donors. Vbeta (60) and Jbeta (13) primers were used in the PCR. Repertoires were generated with immunoSEQ multiplex PCR, while TCRdb's copy carries only in-frame clones and drops some. The repertoire holds more than 75,000 clones, with 79% as singletons. Broader study findings: Per a prior analysis, the majority of TCR beta V segments were productive roughly 90% or roughly 30% of the time.

The CDR3 has 14 amino acids. Trimming shortened V by 5 bases and J by 2 bases, and 13 bases separated the two germline ends. CDR1 SGHVS and CDR2 FNYEAQ come from the germline V gene. Sequenced: PBMCs. This sequence originates from a woman aged 40 to 49 in good health and CMV-seropositive. The chain uses TRBV7-6 and TRBJ2-7, with D uncertain. CDR3 in amino acids: CASSPRYRTYEQYF. In DNA, the CDR3 is TGTGCCAGCAGCCCCCGCTACAGAACCTACGAGCAGTACTTC.